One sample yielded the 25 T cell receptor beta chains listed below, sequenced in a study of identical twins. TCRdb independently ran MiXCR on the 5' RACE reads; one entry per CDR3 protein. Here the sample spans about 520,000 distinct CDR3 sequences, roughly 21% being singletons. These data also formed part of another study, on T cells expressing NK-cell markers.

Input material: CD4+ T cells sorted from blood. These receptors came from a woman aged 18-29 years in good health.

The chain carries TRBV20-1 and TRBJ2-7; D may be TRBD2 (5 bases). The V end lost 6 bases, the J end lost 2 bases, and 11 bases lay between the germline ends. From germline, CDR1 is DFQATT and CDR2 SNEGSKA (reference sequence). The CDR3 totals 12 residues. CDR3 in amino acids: CSAIGNAYEQYF. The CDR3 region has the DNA TGCAGTGCAATCGGGAACGCCTACGAGCAGTACTTC.

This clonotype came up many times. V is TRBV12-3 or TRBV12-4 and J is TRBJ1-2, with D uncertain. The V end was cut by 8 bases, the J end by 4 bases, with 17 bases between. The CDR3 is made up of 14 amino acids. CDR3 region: CASEDRLPIYGYTF. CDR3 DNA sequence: TGTGCCAGCGAGGATCGGCTCCCAATCTATGGCTACACCTTC.

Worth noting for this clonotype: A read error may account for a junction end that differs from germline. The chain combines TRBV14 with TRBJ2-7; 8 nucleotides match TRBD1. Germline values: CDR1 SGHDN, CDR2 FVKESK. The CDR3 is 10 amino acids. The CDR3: CASRGQVSVF. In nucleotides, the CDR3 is TGTGCCAGCAGGGGACAGGTGTCCGTCTTC.

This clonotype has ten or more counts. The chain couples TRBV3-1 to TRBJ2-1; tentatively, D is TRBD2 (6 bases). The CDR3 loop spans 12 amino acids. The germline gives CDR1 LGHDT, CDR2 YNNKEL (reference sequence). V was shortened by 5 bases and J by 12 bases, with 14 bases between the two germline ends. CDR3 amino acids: CASSAGGRGQFF. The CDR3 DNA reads TGTGCCAGCAGCGCTGGAGGGCGGGGGCAGTTCTTC.

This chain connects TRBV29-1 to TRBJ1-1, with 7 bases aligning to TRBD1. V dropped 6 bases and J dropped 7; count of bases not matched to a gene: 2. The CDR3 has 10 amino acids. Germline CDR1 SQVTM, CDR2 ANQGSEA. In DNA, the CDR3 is TGCAGCGTGGGACAGCTTGAAGCTTTCTTT. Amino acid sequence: CSVGQLEAFF.

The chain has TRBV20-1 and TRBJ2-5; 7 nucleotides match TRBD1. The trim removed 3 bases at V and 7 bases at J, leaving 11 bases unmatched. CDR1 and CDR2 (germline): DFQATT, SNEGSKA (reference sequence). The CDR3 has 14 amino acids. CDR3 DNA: TGCAGTGCTAGCCCTCGACAGGGTATAGGGACCCAGTACTTC. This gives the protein CSASPRQGIGTQYF.

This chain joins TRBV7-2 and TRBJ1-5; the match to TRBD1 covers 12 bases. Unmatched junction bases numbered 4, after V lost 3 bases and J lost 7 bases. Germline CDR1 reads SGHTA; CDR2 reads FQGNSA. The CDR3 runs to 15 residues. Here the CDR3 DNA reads TGTGCCAGCAGCTTGGGGACAGGGGGCGCCCAGCCCCAGCATTTT. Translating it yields CASSLGTGGAQPQHF.

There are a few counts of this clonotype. In nucleotides, the CDR3 is TGCAGCGTCCGAGCGGGAGGGCCTGCAGATACGCAGTATTTT. It translates to CSVRAGGPADTQYF. J is TRBJ2-3 and V is TRBV29-1; 10 bases are a match to TRBD2. The CDR3 contains 14 residues. The germline CDR1 and CDR2 sequences are SQVTM and ANQGSEA. The ends lost 6 bases at V and 4 bases at J; junction bases unmatched: 7.

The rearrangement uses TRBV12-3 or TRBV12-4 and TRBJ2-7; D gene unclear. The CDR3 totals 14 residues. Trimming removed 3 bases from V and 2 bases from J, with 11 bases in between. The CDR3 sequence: CASSFRLVPYEQYF. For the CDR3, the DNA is TGTGCCAGCAGTTTCCGGCTAGTCCCCTACGAGCAGTACTTC.

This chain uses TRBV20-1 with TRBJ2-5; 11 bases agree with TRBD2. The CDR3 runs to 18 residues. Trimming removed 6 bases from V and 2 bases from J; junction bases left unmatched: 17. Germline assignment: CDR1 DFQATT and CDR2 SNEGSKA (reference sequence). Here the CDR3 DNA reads TGCAGTGCCATCGGAGGGTCTAGCGGGAGGAGGATTCAAGAGACCCAGTACTTC. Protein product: CSAIGGSSGRRIQETQYF.

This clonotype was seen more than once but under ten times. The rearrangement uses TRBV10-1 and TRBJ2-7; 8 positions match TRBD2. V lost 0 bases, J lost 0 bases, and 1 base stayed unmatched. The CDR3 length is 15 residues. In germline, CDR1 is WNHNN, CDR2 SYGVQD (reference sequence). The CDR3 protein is CASSESREASYEQYF. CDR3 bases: TGCGCCAGCAGTGAGTCGCGGGAGGCCTCCTACGAGCAGTACTTC.

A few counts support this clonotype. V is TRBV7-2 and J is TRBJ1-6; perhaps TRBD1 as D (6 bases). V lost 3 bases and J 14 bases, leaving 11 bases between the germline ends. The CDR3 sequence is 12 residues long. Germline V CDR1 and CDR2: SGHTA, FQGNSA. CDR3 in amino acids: CASSFTGRTLHF. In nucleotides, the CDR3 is TGTGCCAGCAGCTTTACAGGGCGCACCCTCCACTTT.

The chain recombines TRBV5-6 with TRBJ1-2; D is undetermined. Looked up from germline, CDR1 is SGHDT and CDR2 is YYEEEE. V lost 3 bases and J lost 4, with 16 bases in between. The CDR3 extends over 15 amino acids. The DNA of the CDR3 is TGTGCCAGCAGCTCGCTTGGACGGCCCCTCTATGGCTACACCTTC. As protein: CASSSLGRPLYGYTF.

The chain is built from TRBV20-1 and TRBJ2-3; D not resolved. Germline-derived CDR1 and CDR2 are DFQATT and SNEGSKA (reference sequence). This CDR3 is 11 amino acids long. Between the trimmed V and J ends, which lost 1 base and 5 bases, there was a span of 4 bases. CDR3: CSARGLDTQYF. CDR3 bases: TGCAGTGCTAGAGGCTTAGATACGCAGTATTTT.

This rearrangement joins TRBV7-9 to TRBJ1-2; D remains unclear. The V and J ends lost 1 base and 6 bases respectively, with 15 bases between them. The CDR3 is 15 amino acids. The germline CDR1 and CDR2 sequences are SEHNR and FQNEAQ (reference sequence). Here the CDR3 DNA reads TGTGCCAGCAGCTTAGTAGGCCCGTCGTCAGATGGCTACACCTTC. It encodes CASSLVGPSSDGYTF.

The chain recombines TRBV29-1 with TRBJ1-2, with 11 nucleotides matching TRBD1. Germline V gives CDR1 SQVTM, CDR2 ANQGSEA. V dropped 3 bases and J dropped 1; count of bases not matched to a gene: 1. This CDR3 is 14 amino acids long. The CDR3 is CSVEGQGVNYGYTF. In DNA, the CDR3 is TGCAGCGTTGAGGGACAGGGGGTTAACTATGGCTACACCTTC.

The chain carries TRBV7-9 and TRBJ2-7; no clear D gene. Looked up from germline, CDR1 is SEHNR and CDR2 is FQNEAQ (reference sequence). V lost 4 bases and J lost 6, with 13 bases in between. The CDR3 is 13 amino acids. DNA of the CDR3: TGTGCCAGCAGCTCTAGATACCGACCCGAGCAGTACTTC. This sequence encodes CASSSRYRPEQYF.

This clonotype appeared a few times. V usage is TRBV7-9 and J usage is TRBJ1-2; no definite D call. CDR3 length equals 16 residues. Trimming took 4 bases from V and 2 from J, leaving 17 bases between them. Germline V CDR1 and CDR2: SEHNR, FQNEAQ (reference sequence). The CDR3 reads CASSSPPGQTNYGYTF. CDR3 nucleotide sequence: TGTGCCAGCAGCTCTCCGCCGGGTCAGACGAACTATGGCTACACCTTC.

DNA for the CDR3: TGCGCCAGCAGTCTATTGGGATATAATGAAAAACTGTTTTTT. Translated: CASSLLGYNEKLFF. The V gene is TRBV23-1, the J gene TRBJ1-4; D remains ambiguous. TRBV23-1 is annotated as an ORF whose role is uncertain. V was shortened by 4 bases and J by 4 bases, with 10 bases between the two germline ends. The CDR3 extends over 14 amino acids.

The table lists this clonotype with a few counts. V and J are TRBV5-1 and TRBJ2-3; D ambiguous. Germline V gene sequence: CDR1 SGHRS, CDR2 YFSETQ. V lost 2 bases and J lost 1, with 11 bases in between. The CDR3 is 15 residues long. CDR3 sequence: CASSFRTAGTDTQYF. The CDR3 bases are TGCGCCAGCAGCTTCCGGACCGCCGGCACAGATACGCAGTATTTT.

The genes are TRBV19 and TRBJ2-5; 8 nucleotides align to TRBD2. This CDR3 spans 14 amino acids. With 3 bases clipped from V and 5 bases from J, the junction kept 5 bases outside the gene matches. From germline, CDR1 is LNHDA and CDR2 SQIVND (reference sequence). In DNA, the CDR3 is TGTGCCAGTAGTATGGCGGGGGGAGTGGAGACCCAGTACTTC. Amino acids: CASSMAGGVETQYF.

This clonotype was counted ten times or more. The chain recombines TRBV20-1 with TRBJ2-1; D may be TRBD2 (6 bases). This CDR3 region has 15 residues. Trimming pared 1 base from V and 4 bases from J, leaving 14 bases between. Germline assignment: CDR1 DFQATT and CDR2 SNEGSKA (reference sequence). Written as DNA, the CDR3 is TGCAGTGCTAGAGTACACGGGGGTGGGTACAATGAGCAGTTCTTC. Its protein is CSARVHGGGYNEQFF.

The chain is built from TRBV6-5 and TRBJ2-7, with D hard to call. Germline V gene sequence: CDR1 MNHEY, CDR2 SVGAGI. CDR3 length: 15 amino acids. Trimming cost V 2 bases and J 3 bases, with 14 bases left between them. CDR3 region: CASSYRAPPIYEQYF. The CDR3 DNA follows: TGTGCCAGCAGTTACCGGGCCCCACCTATCTACGAGCAGTACTTC.

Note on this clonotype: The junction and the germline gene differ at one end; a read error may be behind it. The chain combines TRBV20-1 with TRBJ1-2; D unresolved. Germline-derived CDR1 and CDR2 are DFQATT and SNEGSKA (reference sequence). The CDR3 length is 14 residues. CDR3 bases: TGCAGTGCTAGGTCGGTGCTCGGAAACTATGGCTACGCCTTC. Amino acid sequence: CSARSVLGNYGYAF.

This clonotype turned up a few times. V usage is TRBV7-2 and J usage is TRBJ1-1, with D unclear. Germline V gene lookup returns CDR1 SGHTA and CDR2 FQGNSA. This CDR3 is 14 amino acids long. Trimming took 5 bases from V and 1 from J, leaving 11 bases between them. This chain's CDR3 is CASSRDHGNTEAFF. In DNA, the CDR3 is TGTGCCAGCAGCCGTGACCATGGGAACACTGAAGCTTTCTTT.